The 2 T cell receptor beta chains below all came from one sample that was sequenced in a study of identical twins. TCRdb passed the 5' RACE reads through MiXCR, listing each CDR3 protein once. Of 350,000 to 450,000 distinct CDR3 sequences listed, approximately 17% are singletons. The sample taken for sequencing was naive T cells sorted from blood. The receptor set was obtained from a man aged 50 or older in good health.

This chain uses TRBV6-1 with TRBJ2-7; D is unresolved. This CDR3 region has 16 residues. Trimming pared 5 bases from V and 0 bases from J, leaving 17 bases between. Germline assignment: CDR1 MNHNS and CDR2 SASEGT. CDR3 sequence reads: CASSRVRSTTSYEQYF. The CDR3 nucleotides read TGTGCCAGCAGTCGCGTCCGCTCTACAACCTCCTACGAGCAGTACTTC.

The sample holds many counts of this clonotype. The chain has TRBV6-4 and TRBJ2-3; no clear D. CDR1 MRHNA and CDR2 SNTAGT come from the germline V gene. CDR3 size: 12 residues. Between the trimmed V and J ends, which lost 2 bases and 2 bases, there was a span of 2 bases. The CDR3 DNA reads as TGTGCCAGCAGTGACCTCACAGATACGCAGTATTTT. Translated, it gives CASSDLTDTQYF.